These 17 T cell receptor beta chains were all obtained from the same sample, sequenced in a study of T cell changes during pregnancy in multiple sclerosis. Measured with immunoSEQ multiplex PCR; TCRdb has only the in-frame clones, and not every one. Among 65,000 to 90,000 clones listed, 92% were seen once. The sample consisted of peripheral blood, taken before pregnancy. Every receptor here comes from a female donor with multiple sclerosis, enrolled in a pregnancy study.

The chain combines TRBV4-3 with TRBJ1-5, with D unresolved. This CDR3 region has 15 residues. CDR1 and CDR2 (germline): LGHNA, YSLEER. The V and J ends lost 0 bases and 0 bases respectively, with 6 bases between them. CDR3 sequence reads: CASSQDRLSNQPQHF. In DNA, the CDR3 is TGCGCCAGCAGCCAAGACAGGCTTAGCAATCAGCCCCAGCATTTT.

About this clone itself: Compared with germline, one end of the junction differs, possibly owing to a read error. The J gene is TRBJ1-3, the V gene TRBV7-7; D gene unclear. CDR1 and CDR2 from the germline V gene are SSHAT and FNYEAQ (reference sequence). This CDR3 region has 15 residues. The chain's CDR3 is CASSLGGASGNTIYF. CDR3 sequence (DNA): TGTGCTAGCAGCTTAGGCGGCGCATCTGGAAACACCATATATTTT.

The chain recombines TRBV5-1 with TRBJ2-2; D gene unclear. The CDR3 is 15 residues long. The V gene lost 4 bases and the J gene lost 2 bases, with 12 bases spanning the gap. CDR1 and CDR2 (germline): SGHRS, YFSETQ. CDR3 in amino acids: CASSPGAGNTGELFF. The CDR3 DNA reads as TGCGCCAGCAGCCCCGGAGCTGGCAACACCGGGGAGCTGTTTTTT.

V gene TRBV27 combines with J gene TRBJ2-5, with D tentatively TRBD1 (6 bases). V gave up 6 bases and J gave up 5 bases, with 19 bases separating them. The germline V gene has CDR1 MNHEY and CDR2 SMNVEV (reference sequence). The CDR3 loop spans 15 amino acids. CDR3 protein: CASSLTGPATETQYF. The CDR3, as DNA: TGTGCCAGCAGCCTGACAGGACCGGCGACGGAGACCCAGTACTTC.

The chain combines TRBV4-3 with TRBJ2-1, with 7 bases fitting TRBD2. This CDR3 region has 15 residues. Germline V gives CDR1 LGHNA, CDR2 YSLEER. The ends lost 2 bases at V and 4 bases at J; junction bases unmatched: 5. CDR3 sequence: CASSQTLAEYNEQFF. CDR3 bases: TGCGCCAGCAGCCAAACGCTAGCGGAATACAATGAGCAGTTCTTC.

The V gene is TRBV9, the J gene TRBJ2-5; 7 bases match TRBD2. The CDR3 has 14 residues. V lost 4 bases to trimming and J lost 2 bases; unmatched junction nucleotides: 5. Germline V CDR1 and CDR2: SGDLS, YYNGEE. CDR3 DNA: TGTGCCAGCAGCCCTCTAGCGGTACAAGAGACCCAGTACTTC. Translation gives CASSPLAVQETQYF.

The rearrangement joins TRBV5-1 to TRBJ2-2; 9 bases agree with TRBD2. Germline V gene lookup returns CDR1 SGHRS and CDR2 YFSETQ. V trimming: 2 bases; J trimming: 6 bases; junction bases outside the gene matches: 2. The CDR3 is 14 amino acids. CDR3 in DNA: TGCGCCAGCAGCTTAGTAGCGGGAGCCGGGGAGCTGTTTTTT. Protein sequence: CASSLVAGAGELFF.

Here the CDR3 reads CASSQVNRGDTQYF. In DNA, the CDR3 is TGCGCCAGCAGCCAAGTGAATCGGGGAGATACGCAGTATTTT. This chain uses TRBV4-3 with TRBJ2-3, with a weak D call TRBD2 (5 bases). CDR3 length equals 14 residues. Per the germline V gene, CDR1 is LGHNA and CDR2 is YSLEER. Trimming shortened V by 1 base and J by 5 bases, and 10 bases separated the two germline ends.

V is TRBV6-6 and J is TRBJ2-7; TRBD1 might be the D (6 bases). V lost 8 bases to trimming and J lost 3 bases, with 8 bases between them. The CDR3 is 11 amino acids. Germline lookup yields CDR1 MNHNY and CDR2 SVGAGI (reference sequence). CDR3 in amino acids: CASGQIYEQYF. In DNA, the CDR3 is TGTGCCAGCGGACAGATCTACGAGCAGTACTTC.

The chain couples TRBV27 to TRBJ2-1; 10 bases fit TRBD2. CDR3 length: 18 amino acids. The germline V gene encodes CDR1 MNHEY and CDR2 SMNVEV (reference sequence). V was pared by 3 bases and J by 1 base, with 9 bases of the junction left unmatched. As DNA, the CDR3 is TGTGCCAGCAGTTTCGGTTCTAGCGGGAGTAATTCCTACAATGAGCAGTTCTTC. Amino acid sequence: CASSFGSSGSNSYNEQFF.

The V and J genes are TRBV5-6 and TRBJ2-2; D is ambiguous. CDR1 is SGHDT, CDR2 YYEEEE, per germline. The V end was cut by 5 bases, the J end by 4 bases, with 9 bases between. The length of the CDR3 is 13 residues. The CDR3 is CASSPDFTGELFF. CDR3 nucleotides: TGTGCCAGCAGTCCAGACTTCACCGGGGAGCTGTTTTTT.

The chain carries TRBV30 and TRBJ2-1; D not resolved. The V end was cut by 5 bases, the J end by 0 bases, with 11 bases between. CDR3 length: 14 residues. CDR1 is GTSNPN, CDR2 SVGIG, per germline (reference sequence). The CDR3 reads CAWRGESSYNEQFF. The CDR3 coding sequence is TGTGCCTGGCGAGGAGAAAGCTCCTACAATGAGCAGTTCTTC.

The chain links TRBV7-9 to TRBJ2-3; tentative D call: TRBD1 (6 bases). The CDR3 has 18 residues. CDR1 and CDR2 from the germline V gene are SEHNR and FQNEAQ (reference sequence). V shed 1 base and J shed 3 bases, with 20 bases lying between them. The chain's CDR3 is CASSLEKITGSWTDTQYF. CDR3 bases: TGTGCCAGCAGCTTAGAAAAGATAACAGGGAGTTGGACAGATACGCAGTATTTT.

The chain employs TRBV18 and TRBJ2-3, with 7 bases matching TRBD1. Germline V gene data show CDR1 as KGHSH and CDR2 as LQKENI. After removal of 3 bases from V and 2 bases from J, the junction contained 5 bases not matched to a gene. The CDR3 is 15 amino acids. The DNA for the CDR3 is TGTGCCAGCTCACCGGGACAGCTCTCCACAGATACGCAGTATTTT. Translation: CASSPGQLSTDTQYF.

This chain connects TRBV29-1 to TRBJ2-7, with 14 nucleotides matching TRBD2. This CDR3 is 16 amino acids long. Germline loops: CDR1 SQVTM, CDR2 ANQGSEA. J lost 2 bases, V lost 4 bases, and 7 bases had no gene match. The CDR3 reads CSVGRGLAGGAYEQYF. The CDR3 DNA follows: TGCAGCGTTGGAAGAGGACTAGCGGGAGGCGCCTACGAGCAGTACTTC.

This rearrangement joins TRBV14 to TRBJ2-1, with 7 nucleotides matching TRBD2. The CDR3 consists of 16 residues. V shed 6 bases and J 6 bases; nucleotides not matched to a gene: 14. The germline V gene encodes CDR1 SGHDN and CDR2 FVKESK. CDR3 residues: CASRRGRALEGNEQFF. In nucleotides, the CDR3 is TGTGCCAGCAGACGAGGGAGGGCCCTCGAGGGCAATGAGCAGTTCTTC.

This chain connects TRBV7-9 to TRBJ2-3; 9 positions agree with TRBD2. J lost 0 bases, V lost 1 base, and 2 bases had no gene match. The CDR3 loop spans 16 amino acids. Germline CDR1 SEHNR, CDR2 FQNEAQ (reference sequence). CDR3 bases: TGTGCCAGCAGCTTAGTGGCGGGAGGGAGCACAGATACGCAGTATTTT. Translating it yields CASSLVAGGSTDTQYF.